One and the same sample provided the 18 T cell receptor beta chains below, sequenced in a study of cytomegalovirus exposure and HLA in healthy donors. Primers for the PCR totalled 60 Vbeta and 13 Jbeta. The assay was immunoSEQ multiplex PCR, and TCRdb's table has in-frame clones only and misses some. The table records approximately 140,000 clones, approximately 80% of them present only once. Input material: PBMCs. The receptor source for this set is a male donor in good health and CMV-seronegative.

The chain couples TRBV30 to TRBJ1-5; 7 bases agree with TRBD1. Germline lookup yields CDR1 GTSNPN and CDR2 SVGIG (reference sequence). V lost 2 bases to trimming and J lost 3 bases; unmatched junction nucleotides: 7. The CDR3 covers 15 residues. The chain's CDR3 is CAWSPKDRINQPQHF. DNA of the CDR3: TGTGCCTGGAGTCCGAAGGACAGGATCAATCAGCCCCAGCATTTT.

The rearrangement uses TRBV5-4 and TRBJ1-2; TRBD1 might be the D (5 bases). There are 12 residues in the CDR3. Germline values: CDR1 SGHNT, CDR2 YYREEE (reference sequence). V lost 4 bases and J 3 bases, leaving 7 bases between the germline ends. CDR3 nucleotides: TGTGCCAGCAGCGCGACAGACTATGGCTACACCTTC. It codes for CASSATDYGYTF.

This chain uses TRBV7-2 with TRBJ2-3, with no clear D. This CDR3 region has 12 residues. Germline loops: CDR1 SGHTA, CDR2 FQGNSA. Trimming took off 3 bases at V and 5 bases at J, with 6 bases between the two ends. In nucleotides, the CDR3 is TGTGCCAGCAGCTTCGCTAAAGATACGCAGTATTTT. The encoded protein is CASSFAKDTQYF.

The rearrangement links TRBV2 to TRBJ2-2; 9 positions agree with TRBD1. The CDR3 sequence is 16 residues long. Germline V lookup: CDR1 SNHLY, CDR2 FYNNEI. Losses at the gene ends were 7 bases for V and 5 bases for J; bases not matched to a gene: 11. CDR3 bases: TGTGCCAGCAATAAGTTAGGGACAGGGTCAACCGGGGAGCTGTTTTTT. As protein: CASNKLGTGSTGELFF. The complete variable domain, with remaining parts taken from reference TRBV2 and TRBJ2-2, reads EPEVTQTPSHQVTQMGQEVILRCVPISNHLYFYWYRQILGQKVEFLVSFYNNEISEKSEIFDDQFSVERPDGSNFTLKIRSTKLEDSAMYFCASNKLGTGSTGELFFGEGSRLTVL.

The rearrangement links TRBV18 to TRBJ1-1; 7 bases align to TRBD1. Trimming cost V 5 bases and J 7 bases; bases outside gene matches: 7. Germline V gives CDR1 KGHSH, CDR2 LQKENI. The CDR3 is 13 residues long. CDR3: CASSDRAGLEAFF. The CDR3 DNA follows: TGTGCCAGCTCAGACAGGGCGGGGCTTGAAGCTTTCTTT.

This chain connects TRBV6-5 to TRBJ1-3; D is uncertain. CDR1 and CDR2 (germline): MNHEY, SVGAGI. Trimming cost V 2 bases and J 1 base, with 12 bases left between them. The CDR3 contains 16 residues. CDR3 amino acids: CASSYPRLVSGNTIYF. CDR3 nucleotides: TGTGCCAGCAGTTACCCCAGGCTGGTGTCTGGAAACACCATATATTTT.

A single count supports this clone. The gene calls are TRBV6-6 and TRBJ1-6; 9 nucleotides line up with TRBD1. This CDR3 is built from 15 residues. Per germline, CDR1 MNHNY and CDR2 SVGAGI (reference sequence). The trim removed 5 bases at V and 9 bases at J, leaving 8 bases unmatched. CDR3 sequence (DNA): TGTGCCAGCAGTCCTCCCGGGACAGGGAGTTCACCCCTCCACTTT. This encodes CASSPPGTGSSPLHF.

The chain is built from TRBV29-1 and TRBJ1-2; 8 bases agree with TRBD1. Trimming removed 6 bases from V and 7 bases from J; junction bases left unmatched: 16. CDR1 and CDR2 from the germline V gene are SQVTM and ANQGSEA. CDR3 size: 15 residues. The DNA for the CDR3 is TGCAGCGTCCGGTCGTTTACAGGGGGATGGGGTGGCTACACCTTC. It specifies CSVRSFTGGWGGYTF.

The chain recombines TRBV28 with TRBJ1-3; TRBD1 matches 7 bases. The CDR3 contains 17 residues. CDR1 is MDHEN, CDR2 SYDVKM, per germline. J was trimmed by 3 bases and V by 7 bases; bases with no gene match: 15. The CDR3 sequence is CASTFPRGAGLGNTIYF. As DNA, the CDR3 is TGTGCCAGCACATTCCCCAGGGGGGCGGGCCTTGGAAACACCATATATTTT.

The chain uses TRBV4-1 and TRBJ1-2; 8 bases are a match to TRBD1. The germline gives CDR1 MGHRA, CDR2 YSYEKL. The CDR3 consists of 15 residues. The V gene end was trimmed by 4 bases and the J gene end by 5 bases; junction bases not matched to a gene: 9. CDR3 region: CASSPHRGEGYGYTF. The CDR3 DNA sequence: TGCGCCAGCAGCCCCCACAGGGGGGAAGGATATGGCTACACCTTC.

The chain is built from TRBV6-5 and TRBJ2-7, with 11 bases matching TRBD1. CDR3 length: 16 amino acids. The V and J ends lost 3 bases and 2 bases, in that order; junction bases with no gene match: 6. CDR1 and CDR2 (germline): MNHEY, SVGAGI. CDR3 sequence: CASSYSGTGGTYEQYF. Written as DNA, the CDR3 is TGTGCCAGCAGTTATAGCGGGACAGGGGGAACCTACGAGCAGTACTTC.

About this clone: This CDR3 is also generated by other DNA sequences in the sample. This rearrangement joins TRBV7-2 to TRBJ1-5; possible D gene TRBD1, 5 bases. Germline V gene sequence: CDR1 SGHTA, CDR2 FQGNSA. CDR3 length: 15 amino acids. V lost 3 bases and J 2 bases, leaving 11 bases between the germline ends. The CDR3 nucleotides are TGTGCCAGCAGCTTGCGGAGGGGTGGCAATCAGCCCCAGCATTTT. It translates to CASSLRRGGNQPQHF.

J is TRBJ2-5 and V is TRBV30; 8 bases line up with TRBD2. CDR3 size: 13 residues. Trimming cost V 3 bases and J 5 bases; bases outside gene matches: 5. In germline, CDR1 is GTSNPN, CDR2 SVGIG (reference sequence). CDR3 in amino acids: CAWRSGGGETQYF. Here the CDR3 DNA reads TGTGCCTGGAGATCGGGGGGGGGCGAGACCCAGTACTTC.

This clone was detected a few times. The chain has TRBV5-1 and TRBJ1-6; 7 bases are a match to TRBD1. V dropped 3 bases and J dropped 10; count of bases not matched to a gene: 7. The CDR3 is 14 amino acids. The germline gives CDR1 SGHRS, CDR2 YFSETQ. The CDR3 here is CASSSTGQGSPLHF. Written as DNA, the CDR3 is TGCGCCAGCAGCTCGACAGGGCAAGGCTCACCCCTCCACTTT.

This chain's CDR3 is CASRSSYNSPLHF. CDR3 nucleotides: TGTGCCAGTAGGAGCTCCTATAATTCACCCCTCCACTTT. The genes are TRBV19 and TRBJ1-6; D uncertain. Trimming removed 6 bases at V and 0 bases at J, with 3 bases between. The germline V gene encodes CDR1 LNHDA and CDR2 SQIVND (reference sequence). CDR3 size: 13 residues.

The chain employs TRBV30 and TRBJ1-1, with D unclear. This CDR3 contains 12 residues. Trimming took 5 bases from V and 5 from J, leaving 12 bases between them. Germline V gene lookup returns CDR1 GTSNPN and CDR2 SVGIG (reference sequence). The CDR3 region has the DNA TGTGCCTGGGACCCAGGACTGACTGAAGCTTTCTTT. Residues: CAWDPGLTEAFF.

V gene TRBV6-5 combines with J gene TRBJ2-7; 11 nucleotides match TRBD2. Germline V gene data show CDR1 as MNHEY and CDR2 as SVGAGI. The CDR3 loop spans 15 amino acids. Trimming removed 5 bases from V and 0 bases from J; junction bases left unmatched: 3. For the CDR3, the DNA is TGTGCCAGCAGTAGAGGGACTAGCGGCTCCTACGAGCAGTACTTC. Protein: CASSRGTSGSYEQYF.

The chain couples TRBV7-9 to TRBJ1-1, with unresolved D. Germline-derived CDR1 and CDR2 are SEHNR and FQNEAQ (reference sequence). This CDR3 is 14 amino acids long. V was cut by 0 bases and J by 1 base, with 6 bases left in between. CDR3 amino acids: CASSLAGENTEAFF. The CDR3 DNA reads as TGTGCCAGCAGCTTAGCAGGAGAGAACACTGAAGCTTTCTTT. The whole variable domain, filled in from reference TRBV7-9 and TRBJ1-1, reads DTGVSQNPRHKITKRGQNVTFRCDPISEHNRLYWYRQTLGQGPEFLTYFQNEAQLEKSRLLSDRFSAERPKGSFSTLEIQRTEQGDSAMYLCASSLAGENTEAFFGQGTRLTVV.